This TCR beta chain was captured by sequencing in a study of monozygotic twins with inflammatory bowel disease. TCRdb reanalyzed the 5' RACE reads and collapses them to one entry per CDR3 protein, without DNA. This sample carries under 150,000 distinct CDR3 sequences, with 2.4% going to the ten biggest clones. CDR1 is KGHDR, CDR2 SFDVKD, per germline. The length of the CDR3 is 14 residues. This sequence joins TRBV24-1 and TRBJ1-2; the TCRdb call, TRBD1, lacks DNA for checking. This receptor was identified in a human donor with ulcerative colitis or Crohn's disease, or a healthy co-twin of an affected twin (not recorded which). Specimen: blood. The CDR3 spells CATSGDRGSYGYTF.